This is a list of T cell receptor beta chains from one sample in a study of T cells in Graves' hyperthyroidism and ophthalmopathy. MiXCR, run by TCRdb on the multiplex PCR reads, gives a single entry per CDR3 protein. The table shows fewer than 650,000 distinct CDR3 sequences, with 11% to 15% occurring only once. The sample taken for sequencing was blood. These receptor sequences come from a woman between 18 and 29 years old with Graves' ophthalmopathy. Both conserved end residues are part of each CDR3. The D gene is left open where the match is weak. Clone size is not always given. Where it is, it says once, few, many or a class for expanded clones.

clone size,V gene,J gene,D gene,CDR3 DNA,CDR3 protein
few,TRBV12-3/TRBV12-4,TRBJ2-7,NA,TGTGCCAGCAGTCCATTCAGGTTAAGGTACGAGCAGTACTTC,CASSPFRLRYEQYF
NA,TRBV3-1,TRBJ2-4,NA,TGTGCCAGCAGCCAAGAAGCAGGGTGGAGAATAGCCAAAAACATTCAGTACTTC,CASSQEAGWRIAKNIQYF
NA,TRBV30,TRBJ2-1,TRBD1,TGTGCCTGGAGTACCGCAGGGGGCGGTGAGCAGTTCTTC,CAWSTAGGGEQFF
many,TRBV18,TRBJ2-1,NA,TGTGCCAGCTCACCCGCTATTAGTTACAATGAGCAGTTCTTC,CASSPAISYNEQFF
few,TRBV28,TRBJ2-5,TRBD2,TGTGCCAGCCACCCCCCGGGCCTACTAGCGGGAGGGACCCAAGAGACCCAGTACTTC,CASHPPGLLAGGTQETQYF
few,TRBV4-1,TRBJ1-5,NA,TGCGCCAGCAGCCAAGATACAGCATATAGCAATCAGCCCCAGCATTTT,CASSQDTAYSNQPQHF
many,TRBV28,TRBJ2-7,TRBD2,TGTGCCAGCAGTTTTGTTTTCCGAGTAGCGGGAGGGTCCGCCTACGAGCAGTACTTC,CASSFVFRVAGGSAYEQYF
NA,TRBV6-5,TRBJ2-2,TRBD2,TGTGCCAGCAGTTACTCGGTGGGGACTAGCGGGAGGCAGTGGAACACCGGGGAGCTGTTTTTT,CASSYSVGTSGRQWNTGELFF
many,TRBV29-1,TRBJ1-1,NA,TGCAGCGTTGCAGTCCAGTTTACTGAAGCTTTCTTT,CSVAVQFTEAFF
NA,TRBV28,TRBJ2-1,TRBD1,TGTGCCAGCATGAATGGACAGGGGGCGCGATCAAGTGAGCAGTTCTTC,CASMNGQGARSSEQFF
NA,TRBV7-9,TRBJ2-5,TRBD2,TGTGCCAGCAGCCCACTAGCGGGAGGGCCGGAGACCCAGTACTTC,CASSPLAGGPETQYF